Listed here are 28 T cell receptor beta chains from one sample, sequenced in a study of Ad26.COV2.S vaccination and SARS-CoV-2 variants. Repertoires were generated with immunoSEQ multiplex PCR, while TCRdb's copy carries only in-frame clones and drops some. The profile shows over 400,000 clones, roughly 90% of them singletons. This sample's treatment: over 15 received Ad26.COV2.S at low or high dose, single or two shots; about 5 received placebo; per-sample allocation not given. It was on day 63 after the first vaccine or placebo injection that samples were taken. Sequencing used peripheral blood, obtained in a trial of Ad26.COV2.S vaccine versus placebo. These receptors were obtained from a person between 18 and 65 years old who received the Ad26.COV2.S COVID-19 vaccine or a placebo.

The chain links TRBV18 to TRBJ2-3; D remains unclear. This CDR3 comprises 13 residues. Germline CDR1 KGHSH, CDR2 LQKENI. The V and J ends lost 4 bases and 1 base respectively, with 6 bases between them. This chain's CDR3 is CASSLTGTDTQYF. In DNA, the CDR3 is TGTGCCAGCTCACTCACTGGCACAGATACGCAGTATTTT.

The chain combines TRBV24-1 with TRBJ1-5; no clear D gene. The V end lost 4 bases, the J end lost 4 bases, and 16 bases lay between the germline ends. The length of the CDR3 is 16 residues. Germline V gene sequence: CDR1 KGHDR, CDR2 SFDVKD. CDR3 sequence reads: CATSDYLVLRNQPQHF. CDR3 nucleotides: TGTGCCACCAGTGACTACCTGGTTTTGAGGAATCAGCCCCAGCATTTT.

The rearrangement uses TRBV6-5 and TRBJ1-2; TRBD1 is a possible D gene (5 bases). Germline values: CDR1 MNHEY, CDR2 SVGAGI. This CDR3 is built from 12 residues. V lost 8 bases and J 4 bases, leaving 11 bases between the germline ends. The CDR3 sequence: CASPDIAYGYTF. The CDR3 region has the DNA TGTGCCAGCCCGGACATAGCCTATGGCTACACCTTC.

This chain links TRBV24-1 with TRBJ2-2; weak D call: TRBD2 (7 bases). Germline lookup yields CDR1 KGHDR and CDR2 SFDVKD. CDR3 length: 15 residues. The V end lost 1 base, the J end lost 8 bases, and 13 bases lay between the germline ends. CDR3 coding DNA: TGTGCCACCAGTGATTTAGGGGGGGCGCGTGGGGAGCTGTTTTTT. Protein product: CATSDLGGARGELFF.

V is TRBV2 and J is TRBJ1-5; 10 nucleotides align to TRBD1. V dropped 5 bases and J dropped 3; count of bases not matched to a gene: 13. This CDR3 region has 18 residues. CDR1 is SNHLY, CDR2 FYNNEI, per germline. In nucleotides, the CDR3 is TGTGCCAGCAGTATTCCGGTCGGGACAGGGGAGTTCAATCAGCCCCAGCATTTT. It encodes CASSIPVGTGEFNQPQHF.

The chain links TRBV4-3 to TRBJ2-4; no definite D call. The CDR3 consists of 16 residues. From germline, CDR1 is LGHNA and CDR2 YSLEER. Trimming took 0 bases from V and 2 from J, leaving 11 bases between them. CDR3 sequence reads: CASSQDVDAPKNIQYF. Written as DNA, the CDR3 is TGCGCCAGCAGCCAAGACGTGGACGCGCCCAAAAACATTCAGTACTTC.

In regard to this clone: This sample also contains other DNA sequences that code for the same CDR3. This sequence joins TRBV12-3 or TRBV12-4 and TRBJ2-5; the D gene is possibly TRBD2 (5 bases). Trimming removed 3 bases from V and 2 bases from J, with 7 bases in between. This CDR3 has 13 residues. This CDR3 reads CASSLSGQETQYF. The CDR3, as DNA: TGTGCCAGCAGTTTGTCGGGGCAAGAGACCCAGTACTTC.

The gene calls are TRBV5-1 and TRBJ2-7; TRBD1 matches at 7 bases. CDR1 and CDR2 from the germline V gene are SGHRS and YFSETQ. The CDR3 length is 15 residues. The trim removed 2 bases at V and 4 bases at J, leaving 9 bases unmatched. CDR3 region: CASSFVGQSQYEQYF. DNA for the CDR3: TGCGCCAGCAGCTTTGTGGGACAGTCTCAGTACGAGCAGTACTTC.

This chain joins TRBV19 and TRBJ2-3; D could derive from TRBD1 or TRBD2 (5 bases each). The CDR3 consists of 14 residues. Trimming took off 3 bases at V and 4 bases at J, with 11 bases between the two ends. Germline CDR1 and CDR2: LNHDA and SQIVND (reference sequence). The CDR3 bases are TGTGCCAGTAGTATTCAGGGACCACCAGATACGCAGTATTTT. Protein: CASSIQGPPDTQYF.

The CDR3 nucleotides read TGTGCCAGCAGCCGAGCCGGGACAGGGGGCGCAACCTACGAGCAGTACTTC. Translating gives CASSRAGTGGATYEQYF. This chain links TRBV7-8 with TRBJ2-7; 12 bases fit TRBD1. V lost 5 bases, J lost 2 bases, and 10 bases stayed unmatched. The CDR3 has 17 residues. Per the germline V gene, CDR1 is SGHVS and CDR2 is FQNEAQ.

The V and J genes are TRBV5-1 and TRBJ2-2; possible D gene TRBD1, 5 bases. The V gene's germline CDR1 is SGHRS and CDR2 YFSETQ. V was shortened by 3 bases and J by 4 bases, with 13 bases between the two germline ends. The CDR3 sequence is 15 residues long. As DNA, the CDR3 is TGCGCCAGCAGCTCTGACCAGGGCCTCACCGGGGAGCTGTTTTTT. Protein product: CASSSDQGLTGELFF.

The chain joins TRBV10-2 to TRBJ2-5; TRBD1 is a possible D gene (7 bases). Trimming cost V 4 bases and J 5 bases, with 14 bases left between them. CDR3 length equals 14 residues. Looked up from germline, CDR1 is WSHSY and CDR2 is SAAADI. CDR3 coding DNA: TGCGCCAGCAGTGGCGGAGGGGGCAGTGAGACCCAGTACTTC. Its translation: CASSGGGGSETQYF.

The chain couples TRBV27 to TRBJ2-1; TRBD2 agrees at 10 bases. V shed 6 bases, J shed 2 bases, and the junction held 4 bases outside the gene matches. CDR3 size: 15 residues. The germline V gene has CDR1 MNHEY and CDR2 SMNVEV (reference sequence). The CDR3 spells CASRISGGAYNEQFF. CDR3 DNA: TGTGCCAGCAGAATCAGCGGGGGGGCCTACAATGAGCAGTTCTTC.

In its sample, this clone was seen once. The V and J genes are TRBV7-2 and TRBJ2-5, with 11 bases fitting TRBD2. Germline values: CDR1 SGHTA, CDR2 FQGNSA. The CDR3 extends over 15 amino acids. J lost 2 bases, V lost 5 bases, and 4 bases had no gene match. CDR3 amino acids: CASSRGLAAQETQYF. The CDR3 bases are TGTGCCAGCAGCAGGGGACTAGCGGCGCAAGAGACCCAGTACTTC.

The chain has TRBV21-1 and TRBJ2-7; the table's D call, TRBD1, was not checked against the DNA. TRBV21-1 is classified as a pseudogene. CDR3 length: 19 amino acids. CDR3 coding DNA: TGTGCCAGCAGCAAATGGGCTCTTACGAGACAGGGCCCGACATACGAGCAGTACTTC. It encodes CASSKWALTRQGPTYEQYF.

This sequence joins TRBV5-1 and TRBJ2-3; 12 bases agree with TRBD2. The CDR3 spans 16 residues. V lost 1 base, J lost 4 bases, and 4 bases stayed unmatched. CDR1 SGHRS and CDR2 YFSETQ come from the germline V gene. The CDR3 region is CASSLSSGGASDTQYF. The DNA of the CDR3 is TGCGCCAGCAGCTTGTCTAGCGGGGGGGCTTCAGATACGCAGTATTTT.

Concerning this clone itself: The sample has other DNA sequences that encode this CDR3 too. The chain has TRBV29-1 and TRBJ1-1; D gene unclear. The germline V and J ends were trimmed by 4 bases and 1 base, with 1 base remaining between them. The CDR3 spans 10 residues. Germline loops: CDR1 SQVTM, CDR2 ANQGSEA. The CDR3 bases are TGCAGCGTTGGGAACACTGAAGCTTTCTTT. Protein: CSVGNTEAFF.

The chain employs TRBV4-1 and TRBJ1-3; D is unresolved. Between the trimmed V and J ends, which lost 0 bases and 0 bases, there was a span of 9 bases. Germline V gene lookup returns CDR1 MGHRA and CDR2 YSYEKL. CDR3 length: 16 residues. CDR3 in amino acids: CASSQERQFSGNTIYF. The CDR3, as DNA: TGCGCCAGCAGCCAAGAACGCCAGTTCTCTGGAAACACCATATATTTT.

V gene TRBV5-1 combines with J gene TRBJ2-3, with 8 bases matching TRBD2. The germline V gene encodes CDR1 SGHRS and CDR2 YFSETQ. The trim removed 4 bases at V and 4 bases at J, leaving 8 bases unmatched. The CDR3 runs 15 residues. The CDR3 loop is CASSPGGYGPDTQYF. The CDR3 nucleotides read TGCGCCAGCAGCCCGGGGGGGTACGGACCAGATACGCAGTATTTT.

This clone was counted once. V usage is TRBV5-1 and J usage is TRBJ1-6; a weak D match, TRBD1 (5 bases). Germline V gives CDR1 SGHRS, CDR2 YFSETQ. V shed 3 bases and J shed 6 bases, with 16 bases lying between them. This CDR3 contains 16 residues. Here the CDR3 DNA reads TGCGCCAGCAGCTGGGACTTCCCGACCTTTAATTCACCCCTCCACTTT. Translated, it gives CASSWDFPTFNSPLHF.

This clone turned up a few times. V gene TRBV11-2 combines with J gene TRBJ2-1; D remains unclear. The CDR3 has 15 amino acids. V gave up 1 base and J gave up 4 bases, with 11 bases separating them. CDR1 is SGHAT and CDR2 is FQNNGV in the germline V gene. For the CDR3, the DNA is TGTGCCAGCAGCTTAGCGGCTACCCTATACAATGAGCAGTTCTTC. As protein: CASSLAATLYNEQFF.

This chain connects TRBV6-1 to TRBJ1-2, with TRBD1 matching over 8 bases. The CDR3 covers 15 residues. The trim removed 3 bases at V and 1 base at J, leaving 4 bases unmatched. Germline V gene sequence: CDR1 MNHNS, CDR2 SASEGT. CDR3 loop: CASSDADRVNYGYTF. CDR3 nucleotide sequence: TGTGCCAGCAGTGACGCGGACAGGGTTAACTATGGCTACACCTTC.

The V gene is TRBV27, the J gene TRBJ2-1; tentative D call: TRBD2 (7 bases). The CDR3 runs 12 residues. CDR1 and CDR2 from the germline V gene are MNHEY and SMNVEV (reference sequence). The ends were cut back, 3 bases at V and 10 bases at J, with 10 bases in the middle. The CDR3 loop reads CASSLGGAEQFF. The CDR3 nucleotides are TGTGCCAGCAGTTTGGGGGGGGCCGAGCAGTTCTTC.

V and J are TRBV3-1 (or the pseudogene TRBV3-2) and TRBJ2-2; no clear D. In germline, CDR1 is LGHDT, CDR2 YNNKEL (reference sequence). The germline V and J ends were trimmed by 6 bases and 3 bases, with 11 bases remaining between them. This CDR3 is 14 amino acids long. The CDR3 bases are TGTGCCAGCAGGCCCGATTTGGACACCGGGGAGCTGTTTTTT. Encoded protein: CASRPDLDTGELFF.

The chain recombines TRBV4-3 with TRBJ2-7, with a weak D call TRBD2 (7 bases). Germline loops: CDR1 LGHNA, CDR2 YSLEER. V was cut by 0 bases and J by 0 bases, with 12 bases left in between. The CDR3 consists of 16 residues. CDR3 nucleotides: TGCGCCAGCAGCCAAGATAGGGGGGGGGCCTCCTACGAGCAGTACTTC. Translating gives CASSQDRGGASYEQYF.

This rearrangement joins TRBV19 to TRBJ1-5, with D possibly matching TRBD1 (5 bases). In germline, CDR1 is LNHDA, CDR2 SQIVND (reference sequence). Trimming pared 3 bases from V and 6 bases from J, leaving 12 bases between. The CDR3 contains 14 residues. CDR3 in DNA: TGTGCCAGTAGTATTGGGCCAGGGCCTCAGCCCCAGCATTTT. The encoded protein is CASSIGPGPQPQHF.

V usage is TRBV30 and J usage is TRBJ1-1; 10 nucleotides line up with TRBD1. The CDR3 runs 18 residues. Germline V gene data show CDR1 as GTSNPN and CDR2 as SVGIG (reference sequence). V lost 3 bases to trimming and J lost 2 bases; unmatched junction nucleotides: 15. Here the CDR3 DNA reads TGTGCCTGGAGCCCGGGGAGGACAGGGGGTTGGGAAAACACTGAAGCTTTCTTT. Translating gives CAWSPGRTGGWENTEAFF.

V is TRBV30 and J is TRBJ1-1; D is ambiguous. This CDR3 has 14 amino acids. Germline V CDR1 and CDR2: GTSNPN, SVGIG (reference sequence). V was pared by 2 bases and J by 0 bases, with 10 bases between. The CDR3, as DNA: TGTGCCTGGAGTACGGGTCACATGAACACTGAAGCTTTCTTT. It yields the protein CAWSTGHMNTEAFF.